These T cell receptor beta chains were read from a single sample in a study of blood T cell repertoires in COVID-19. Here immunoSEQ multiplex PCR was the method, and the copy in TCRdb shows in-frame clones only, minus some. The top ten hold over 9.5% of the sample, which has under 400,000 clones, 70% to 90% seen once. Sequencing input: peripheral blood. These receptors were collected from a woman aged 25 to 39 with COVID-19, enrolled during active disease. Both conserved end residues are trimmed from each CDR3. D genes are given only for firm matches.

TRBJ2-1,-,TRBV5-5,ASSFGGSGNEQF
TRBJ2-2,-,TRBV19,ASSRGGNTGELF
TRBJ1-6,-,TRBV21-1,ASTGCHSPLH
TRBJ2-2,TRBD2,TRBV7-2,ASSSPSGSLTGELF
TRBJ2-5,TRBD1,TRBV5-4,ASSATDREETQY
TRBJ2-7,TRBD1,TRBV5-5,ASSPGQGGYEQY
TRBJ1-5,-,TRBV5-1,ASSIGHSNQPQH
TRBJ1-4,TRBD1,TRBV12-3/TRBV12-4,ASQSGGEKLF
TRBJ1-4,-,TRBV28,ASSLQEFGKLF
TRBJ2-7,TRBD2,TRBV5-4,ASSLDLAVHYEQY
TRBJ2-3,TRBD2,TRBV5-1,ASSLGLAAITDTQY